The clone carrying this T cell receptor beta chain appeared a single time. The antigen is not known. This specimen belongs to a study of T cell responses to AZD1222 COVID-19 vaccine. General observations from the study: CD4 TCRs associated with vaccination spanned spike, dominating at 160-218 and 743-854. Only a handful of people who got AZD1222 tested seropositive at baseline. Donors, mostly white British, included more females; clonal diversity was possibly underestimated. Nearly half of the spike-specific TCRs reportedly recognize variant regions that carry no mutations.

Profiling relied on immunoSEQ multiplex PCR, and the TCRdb table lists in-frame clones only, not all of them. The repertoire has tens of thousands of clones, around 88% of them found once; the top ten carry around a quarter. This CDR3 region has 16 residues. Germline CDR1 KGHSH, CDR2 LQKENI. V was shortened by 6 bases and J by 0 bases, with 14 bases between the two germline ends. The specimen was peripheral blood, collected 28 days after the second AZD1222 dose. The chain carries TRBV18 and TRBJ2-2; D is uncertain. The TCR originated in an adult who received the AZD1222 COVID-19 vaccine. The CDR3 here is CASSDQDGTNTGELFF. In DNA form, the CDR3 reads TGTGCCAGCTCGGACCAGGACGGCACGAACACCGGGGAGCTGTTTTTT.